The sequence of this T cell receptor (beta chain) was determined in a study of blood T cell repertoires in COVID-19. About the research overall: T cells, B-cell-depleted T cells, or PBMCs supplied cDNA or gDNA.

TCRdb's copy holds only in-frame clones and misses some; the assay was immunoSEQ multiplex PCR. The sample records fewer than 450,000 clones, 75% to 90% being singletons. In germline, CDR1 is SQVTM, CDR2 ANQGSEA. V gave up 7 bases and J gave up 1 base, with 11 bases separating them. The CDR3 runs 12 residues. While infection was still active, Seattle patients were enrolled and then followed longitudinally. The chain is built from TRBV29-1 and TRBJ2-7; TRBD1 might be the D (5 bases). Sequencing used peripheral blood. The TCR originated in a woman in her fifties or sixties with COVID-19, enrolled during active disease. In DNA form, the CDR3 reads TGCAGCGCGACAGTCGGATCCTACGAGCAGTACTTC. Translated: CSATVGSYEQYF.